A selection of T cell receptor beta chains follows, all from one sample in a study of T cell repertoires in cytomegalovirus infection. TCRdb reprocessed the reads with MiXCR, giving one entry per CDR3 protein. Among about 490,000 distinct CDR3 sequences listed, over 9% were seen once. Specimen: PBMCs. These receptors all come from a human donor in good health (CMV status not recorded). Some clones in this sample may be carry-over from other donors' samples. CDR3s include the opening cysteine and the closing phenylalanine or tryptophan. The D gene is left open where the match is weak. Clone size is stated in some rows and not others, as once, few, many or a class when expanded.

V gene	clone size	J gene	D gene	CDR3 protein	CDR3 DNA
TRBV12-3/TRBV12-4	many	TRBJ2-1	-	CASIPSGSSSYNEQFF	TGTGCCAGCATCCCTTCGGGGTCTAGCTCCTACAATGAGCAGTTCTTC
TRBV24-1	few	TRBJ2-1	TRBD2	CATSVAGEPQGNEQFF	TGTGCCACCAGTGTAGCGGGGGAGCCCCAGGGGAATGAGCAGTTCTTC
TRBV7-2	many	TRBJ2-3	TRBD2	CASSAGLAVGVDTQYF	TGTGCCAGCAGCGCGGGACTAGCGGTTGGAGTGGATACGCAGTATTTT
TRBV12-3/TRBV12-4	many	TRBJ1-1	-	CASSFIRATEAFF	TGTGCCAGCAGTTTCATCAGGGCGACTGAAGCTTTCTTT
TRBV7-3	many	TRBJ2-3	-	CASSFTLGGTDTQYF	TGTGCCAGCAGCTTCACTCTAGGCGGCACAGATACGCAGTATTTT
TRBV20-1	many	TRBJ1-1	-	CSARDRGAMNTEAFF	TGCAGTGCTAGAGATCGGGGGGCGATGAACACTGAAGCTTTCTTT
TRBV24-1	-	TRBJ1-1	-	CATSAKGRTHTEAFF	TGTGCCACCAGTGCCAAGGGACGGACCCACACTGAAGCTTTCTTT
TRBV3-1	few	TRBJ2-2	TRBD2	CASSLRLAGGLSTGELFF	TGTGCCAGCAGCCTCAGACTAGCGGGGGGGTTAAGCACCGGGGAGCTGTTTTTT
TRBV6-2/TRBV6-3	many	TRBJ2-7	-	CACGWAYEQYF	TGTGCCTGTGGGTGGGCCTACGAGCAGTACTTC
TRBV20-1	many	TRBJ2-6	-	CSARDGSSGANVLTF	TGCAGTGCCCGAGATGGGAGCTCTGGGGCCAACGTCCTGACTTTC
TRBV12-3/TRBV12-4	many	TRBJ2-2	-	CASSTAGELFF	TGTGCCAGCAGCACGGCAGGAGAGCTGTTTTTT
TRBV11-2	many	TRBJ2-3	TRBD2	CASSSPAAAGGMDTQYF	TGTGCCAGCAGCTCCCCCGCGGCAGCGGGGGGTATGGATACGCAGTATTTT
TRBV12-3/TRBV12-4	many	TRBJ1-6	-	CASTHRDWNSPLHF	TGTGCCAGCACCCACAGGGACTGGAATTCACCCCTCCACTTT
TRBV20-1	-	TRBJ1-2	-	CSAIPGGLDGYTF	TGCAGTGCTATTCCCGGGGGCCTGGATGGCTACACCTTC
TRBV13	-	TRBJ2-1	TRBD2	CASSFRYGTSGSSYNEQFF	TGTGCCAGCAGCTTCCGATACGGGACTAGCGGGAGTTCTTACAATGAGCAGTTCTTC
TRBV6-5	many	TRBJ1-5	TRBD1	CASSKDRYHNQPQHF	TGTGCCAGCAGCAAGGACAGGTACCACAATCAGCCCCAGCATTTT
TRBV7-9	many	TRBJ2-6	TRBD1	CASSLGDRGPLLFGANVLTF	TGTGCCAGCAGCTTAGGAGACAGGGGTCCACTTTTGTTTGGGGCCAACGTCCTGACTTTC
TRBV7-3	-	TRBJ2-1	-	CASSLVADTFNEQFF	TGTGCCAGCAGCTTGGTAGCGGATACTTTCAATGAGCAGTTCTTC
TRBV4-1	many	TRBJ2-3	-	CASSPDSLTDTQYF	TGCGCCAGCAGCCCAGACAGTCTCACAGATACGCAGTATTTT
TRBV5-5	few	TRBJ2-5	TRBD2	CASSRLAGDRETQYF	TGTGCCAGCAGTCGACTAGCGGGAGATCGGGAGACCCAGTACTTC
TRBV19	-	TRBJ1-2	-	CASSMRLIAYGYTF	TGTGCCAGTAGTATGAGGCTTATAGCCTATGGCTACACCTTC
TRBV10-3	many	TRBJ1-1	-	CAIRPGSGANTEAFF	TGTGCCATCAGACCCGGGTCAGGGGCGAACACTGAAGCTTTCTTT
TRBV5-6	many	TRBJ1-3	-	CASSGIRSNSGNTIYF	TGTGCCAGCAGCGGAATCAGGTCCAACTCTGGAAACACCATATATTTT
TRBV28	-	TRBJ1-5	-	CASRLLNQPQHF	TGTGCCAGCCGCCTTCTCAATCAGCCCCAGCATTTT
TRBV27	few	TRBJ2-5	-	CASSSRGTPRGETQYF	TGTGCCAGCAGCTCCCGAGGGACTCCGAGAGGGGAGACCCAGTACTTC
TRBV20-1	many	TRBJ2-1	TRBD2	CSVSDRLAGDYEQFF	TGCAGTGTCTCCGATCGACTAGCGGGGGATTATGAGCAGTTCTTC
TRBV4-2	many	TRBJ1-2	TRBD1	CASSQAGGGGDSYGYTF	TGTGCCAGCAGCCAAGCAGGGGGCGGAGGGGATAGCTATGGCTACACCTTC
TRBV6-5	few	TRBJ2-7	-	CASSYRGGSYEQYF	TGTGCCAGCAGTTATCGGGGCGGTAGCTACGAGCAGTACTTC
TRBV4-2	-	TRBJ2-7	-	CASSQGKQGTYEQYF	TGTGCCAGCAGCCAGGGAAAGCAGGGTACCTACGAGCAGTACTTC
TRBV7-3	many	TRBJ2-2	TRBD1	CASSPRTGDTGELFF	TGTGCCAGCAGCCCCCGGACAGGGGACACCGGGGAGCTGTTTTTT
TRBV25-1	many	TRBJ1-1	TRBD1	CASSESRTGVNTEAFF	TGTGCCAGCAGTGAATCCCGGACAGGGGTGAACACTGAAGCTTTCTTT
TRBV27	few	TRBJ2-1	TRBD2	CASSLSRSGRDNEQFF	TGTGCCAGCAGTTTATCTCGGAGCGGGAGGGACAATGAGCAGTTCTTC
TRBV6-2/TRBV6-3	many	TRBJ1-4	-	CASSKKDRNEKLFF	TGTGCCAGCAGTAAGAAGGACAGAAATGAAAAACTGTTTTTT
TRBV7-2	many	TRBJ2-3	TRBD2	CASSLGTSGVTDTQYF	TGTGCCAGCAGCTTAGGGACTAGCGGGGTCACAGATACGCAGTATTTT
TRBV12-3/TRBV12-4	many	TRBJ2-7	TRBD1	CASSNGQGAHWEQYF	TGTGCCAGCAGTAATGGACAGGGAGCCCACTGGGAGCAGTACTTC
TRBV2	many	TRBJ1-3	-	CASSEAPPLRQSPSGNTIYF	TGTGCCAGCAGTGAAGCCCCTCCCCTTCGACAGTCTCCCTCTGGAAACACCATATATTTT
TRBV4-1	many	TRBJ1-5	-	CASSRLRGVEPQHF	TGCGCCAGCAGCCGCCTCCGGGGTGTGGAGCCCCAGCATTTT
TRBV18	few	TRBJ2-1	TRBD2	CASTPPGTRGSYYNEQFF	TGTGCCAGCACTCCTCCCGGGACTAGGGGCAGTTACTACAATGAGCAGTTCTTC
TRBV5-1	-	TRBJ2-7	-	CASSPGSTGAYEQYF	TGCGCCAGCAGCCCGGGTTCTACGGGGGCCTACGAGCAGTACTTC
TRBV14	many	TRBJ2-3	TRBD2	CASSRFSGSADTQYF	TGTGCCAGCAGCCGATTCAGCGGGAGCGCGGATACGCAGTATTTT
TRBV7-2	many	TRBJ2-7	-	CASSLAPRARAAYEQYF	TGTGCCAGCAGCTTAGCCCCCCGGGCCCGCGCCGCCTACGAGCAGTACTTC
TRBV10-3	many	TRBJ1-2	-	CAISENKGDGYTF	TGTGCCATCAGTGAGAATAAGGGGGATGGCTACACCTTC
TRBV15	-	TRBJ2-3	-	CATSRKIVADTQYF	TGTGCCACCAGCAGAAAGATAGTGGCAGATACGCAGTATTTT
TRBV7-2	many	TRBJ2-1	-	CASSLFTGNNEQFF	TGTGCCAGCAGCTTATTCACGGGTAACAATGAGCAGTTCTTC
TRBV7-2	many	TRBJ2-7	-	CASSLAGQGSYEQYF	TGTGCCAGCAGCTTAGCGGGGCAGGGGTCCTACGAGCAGTACTTC
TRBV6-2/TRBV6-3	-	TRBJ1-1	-	CASGHWTANTEAFF	TGTGCCAGCGGGCACTGGACGGCAAACACTGAAGCTTTCTTT
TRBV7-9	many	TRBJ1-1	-	CASSSTTEAFF	TGTGCCAGCAGCTCGACTACTGAAGCTTTCTTT
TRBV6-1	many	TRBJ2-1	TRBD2	CASAAGTSYNEQFF	TGTGCCAGCGCAGCCGGGACTAGCTACAATGAGCAGTTCTTC
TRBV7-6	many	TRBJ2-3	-	CASSLIGLRQEFTDTQYF	TGTGCCAGCAGCTTAATCGGCCTGAGACAGGAGTTCACAGATACGCAGTATTTT
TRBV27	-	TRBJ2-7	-	CASSLTGGATYEQYF	TGTGCCAGCAGTTTAACGGGTGGGGCCACCTACGAGCAGTACTTC
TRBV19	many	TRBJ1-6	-	CATADGSSYNSPLHF	TGTGCCACCGCGGACGGGAGCTCCTATAATTCACCCCTCCACTTT
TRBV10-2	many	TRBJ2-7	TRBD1	CASSESGGTGTYEQYF	TGCGCCAGCAGTGAGTCAGGGGGGACAGGGACCTACGAGCAGTACTTC
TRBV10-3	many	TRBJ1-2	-	CAISRPASDGYTF	TGTGCCATCAGTCGGCCGGCTAGCGATGGCTACACCTTC
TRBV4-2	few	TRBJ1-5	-	CASSQGGIQPQHF	TGTGCCAGCAGCCAAGGGGGTATTCAGCCCCAGCATTTT
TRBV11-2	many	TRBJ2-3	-	CASSLKLVDTQYF	TGTGCCAGCAGCTTAAAACTGGTAGATACGCAGTATTTT
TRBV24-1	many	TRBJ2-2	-	CATQRGANGELFF	TGTGCCACCCAACGAGGGGCGAACGGGGAGCTGTTTTTT
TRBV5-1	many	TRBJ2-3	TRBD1	CASTRGQGTDTQYF	TGCGCCAGCACCCGGGGACAGGGCACAGATACGCAGTATTTT
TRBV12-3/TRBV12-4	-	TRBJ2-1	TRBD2	CASSYSGLFEQFF	TGTGCCAGCAGTTATTCGGGACTATTCGAGCAGTTCTTC
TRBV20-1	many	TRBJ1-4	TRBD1	CSSSPPIQGINEKLFF	TGCAGTTCAAGTCCCCCCATACAGGGGATTAATGAAAAACTGTTTTTT
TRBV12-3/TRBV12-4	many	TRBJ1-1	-	CASSGEWTVEMNTEAFF	TGTGCCAGCAGCGGGGAATGGACAGTCGAGATGAACACTGAAGCTTTCTTT